One and the same sample provided the 5 T cell receptor beta chains below, sequenced in a study of CD8 T cells in ankylosing spondylitis. MiXCR, run by TCRdb on the 5' RACE reads, gives a single entry per CDR3 protein. The sample gives 700,000 to 850,000 distinct CDR3 sequences, approximately 12% of which show up once; approximately 0.5% is in the top ten. These receptors have no identified antigens. Study-wide points: There was a TCR beta motif, made of roughly eight highly homologous variants, that appeared characteristic of ankylosing spondylitis blood.

Sequenced: blood, either unsorted or a sorted T cell fraction (not recorded which). The receptors stem from a male donor with ankylosing spondylitis.

The chain is built from TRBV5-5 and TRBJ1-4, with 8 positions matching TRBD1. Germline trimming cut 2 bases from V and 5 bases from J; bases unmatched to any gene: 2. This CDR3 spans 14 amino acids. Germline assignment: CDR1 SGHKS and CDR2 YYEKEE (reference sequence). The CDR3 here is CASSFTGGNEKLFF. The CDR3 nucleotides read TGTGCCAGCAGCTTCACAGGGGGGAATGAAAAACTGTTTTTT.

The table lists this clonotype with many counts. J is TRBJ2-1 and V is TRBV29-1, with D tentatively TRBD1 (6 bases). This CDR3 comprises 11 residues. Germline loops: CDR1 SQVTM, CDR2 ANQGSEA. The V and J ends lost 5 bases and 6 bases respectively, with 8 bases between them. CDR3 loop: CSVTGFNEQFF. The CDR3 nucleotides are TGCAGCGTTACAGGGTTCAATGAGCAGTTCTTC.

The sample holds many counts of this clonotype. V gene TRBV29-1 combines with J gene TRBJ1-4; perhaps TRBD1 as D (6 bases). Germline lookup yields CDR1 SQVTM and CDR2 ANQGSEA. CDR3 length: 12 residues. The germline V and J ends were trimmed by 3 bases and 6 bases, with 8 bases remaining between them. The chain's CDR3 is CSVDRGDEKLFF. CDR3 in DNA: TGCAGCGTTGACAGGGGAGATGAAAAACTGTTTTTT.

This clonotype was detected a few times. The CDR3 DNA reads as TGTGCCAGCAGTTTCTCGGGGAGCGGGAGCACAGATACGCAGTATTTT. Translated, it gives CASSFSGSGSTDTQYF. V is TRBV6-2 or TRBV6-3 and J is TRBJ2-3, with D perhaps TRBD2 (6 bases). Germline assignment: CDR1 MNHEY and CDR2 SVGEGT. Trimming took off 4 bases at V and 0 bases at J, with 14 bases between the two ends. CDR3 size: 16 residues.

This chain connects TRBV5-1 to TRBJ2-1, with 10 positions matching TRBD2. The junction had 3 bases not matched to a gene; V was cut back by 4 bases and J by 5 bases. CDR3 length: 14 amino acids. Germline V gives CDR1 SGHRS, CDR2 YFSETQ. The CDR3, as DNA: TGCGCCAGCAGCAGTCTAGCGGGGGACAATGAGCAGTTCTTC. Translating gives CASSSLAGDNEQFF.